These 21 T cell receptor beta chains share one sample of origin, sequenced in a study of blood T cell repertoires in COVID-19. The method was immunoSEQ multiplex PCR; TCRdb's version includes in-frame clones alone and lacks a portion of them. The sample has about 330,000 clones, about 83% seen once; the top ten hold around 1.7%. Sample: peripheral blood. These receptors all come from a woman between 50 and 59 years old with acute or convalescent COVID-19.

This rearrangement joins TRBV7-8 to TRBJ1-4, with a weak D call TRBD1 (6 bases). Germline CDR1 is SGHVS and CDR2 is FQNEAQ. The length of the CDR3 is 14 residues. V lost 2 bases and J 5 bases, leaving 9 bases between the germline ends. CDR3 protein: CASSLTGGNEKLFF. DNA for the CDR3: TGTGCCAGCAGCTTAACTGGGGGCAATGAAAAACTGTTTTTT.

The genes are TRBV6-4 and TRBJ1-1; D is possibly TRBD1 (6 bases). The CDR3 loop spans 13 amino acids. Germline lookup yields CDR1 MRHNA and CDR2 SNTAGT. Trimming removed 5 bases at V and 3 bases at J, with 10 bases between. The DNA for the CDR3 is TGTGCCAGCAGTCTAAAGGGGGACACTGAAGCTTTCTTT. Translated: CASSLKGDTEAFF.

The rearrangement joins TRBV5-5 to TRBJ1-5, with TRBD1 matching over 7 bases. The CDR3 is 14 residues long. V shed 1 base, J shed 4 bases, and the junction held 2 bases outside the gene matches. CDR1 is SGHKS and CDR2 is YYEKEE in the germline V gene (reference sequence). The CDR3 region is CASSLTGVNQPQHF. CDR3 bases: TGTGCCAGCAGCTTGACAGGGGTTAATCAGCCCCAGCATTTT. The variable domain in full, completed from reference TRBV5-5 and TRBJ1-5, reads DAGVTQSPTHLIKTRGQQVTLRCSPISGHKSVSWYQQVLGQGPQFIFQYYEKEERGRGNFPDRFSARQFPNYSSELNVNALLLGDSALYLCASSLTGVNQPQHFGDGTRLSIL.

This chain connects TRBV6-6 to TRBJ1-3; D remains unclear. Trimming left V 6 bases short and J 1 base short, with 7 bases between. The CDR3 runs 13 residues. Looked up from germline, CDR1 is MNHNY and CDR2 is SVGAGI (reference sequence). CDR3 sequence: CASRSSSGNTIYF. The DNA for the CDR3 is TGTGCCAGCAGATCCAGTTCTGGAAACACCATATATTTT.

About this clone itself: This CDR3 is also generated by other DNA sequences in the sample. The V and J genes are TRBV5-1 and TRBJ1-4, with 7 bases identical to TRBD1. Unmatched junction bases numbered 2, after V lost 0 bases and J lost 6 bases. CDR3 length: 14 amino acids. Germline lookup yields CDR1 SGHRS and CDR2 YFSETQ. DNA of the CDR3: TGCGCCAGCAGCTTGGCAGGGGGTGATGAAAAACTGTTTTTT. It codes for CASSLAGGDEKLFF.

The sample holds one count of this clone. The chain is built from TRBV18 and TRBJ2-1; 7 bases match TRBD2. V lost 5 bases, J lost 0 bases, and 7 bases stayed unmatched. The CDR3 loop spans 16 amino acids. Germline loops: CDR1 KGHSH, CDR2 LQKENI. The CDR3 here is CASSNVGGSSYNEQFF. In DNA form, the CDR3 reads TGTGCCAGCTCAAACGTGGGAGGGAGCTCCTACAATGAGCAGTTCTTC.

This clone is a singleton in its sample. The gene calls are TRBV20-1 and TRBJ2-7, with 12 bases lining up with TRBD2. This CDR3 is built from 15 residues. The junction had 6 bases not matched to a gene; V was cut back by 3 bases and J by 3 bases. The germline V gene has CDR1 DFQATT and CDR2 SNEGSKA (reference sequence). The CDR3 protein is CSASWTSGIFYEQYF. As DNA, the CDR3 is TGCAGTGCTAGTTGGACTAGCGGGATTTTCTACGAGCAGTACTTC.

This chain connects TRBV13 to TRBJ2-3; D gene unclear. From germline, CDR1 is PRHDT and CDR2 FYEKMQ (reference sequence). With 4 bases removed from V and 0 bases from J, the gap between germline ends came to 11 bases. This CDR3 has 15 residues. CDR3 DNA sequence: TGTGCCAGCAGCTCAGTGTTGAGGAGCACAGATACGCAGTATTTT. Translation: CASSSVLRSTDTQYF.

Only a few counts were recorded for this clone. The V gene is TRBV4-1, the J gene TRBJ1-2; 11 nucleotides align to TRBD1. The ends lost 4 bases at V and 2 bases at J; junction bases unmatched: 3. The CDR3 totals 15 residues. The germline CDR1 and CDR2 sequences are MGHRA and YSYEKL. The CDR3 region has the DNA TGCGCCAGCAGCCTTAGGACAGGGGGCAACTATGGCTACACCTTC. Translation gives CASSLRTGGNYGYTF.

The CDR3 sequence: CASRLVGGALEQFF. The DNA of the CDR3 is TGCGCCAGCAGATTAGTAGGAGGGGCCCTTGAGCAGTTCTTC. V gene TRBV5-1 combines with J gene TRBJ2-1, with D tentatively TRBD2 (6 bases). This CDR3 region has 14 residues. The germline V gene has CDR1 SGHRS and CDR2 YFSETQ. The V gene lost 5 bases and the J gene lost 9 bases, with 18 bases spanning the gap.

This chain connects TRBV6-4 to TRBJ2-7, with a possible D match to TRBD2 (5 bases). The CDR3 is 12 residues long. V lost 8 bases and J lost 5, with 13 bases in between. Per the germline V gene, CDR1 is MRHNA and CDR2 is SNTAGT. The chain's CDR3 is CASAGELDEQYF. The CDR3, as DNA: TGTGCCAGCGCCGGGGAGTTGGACGAGCAGTACTTC.

The chain carries TRBV28 and TRBJ2-1; the D is unclear. The CDR3 is 13 residues long. From germline, CDR1 is MDHEN and CDR2 SYDVKM. V dropped 5 bases and J dropped 5 bases, with 10 bases sitting between them. The DNA for the CDR3 is TGTGCCAGCAGTCGGTCCCTAAACAATGAGCAGTTCTTC. It specifies CASSRSLNNEQFF.

This clone appeared a single time. The chain has TRBV19 and TRBJ2-1, with 8 bases lining up with TRBD1. Germline V gives CDR1 LNHDA, CDR2 SQIVND (reference sequence). This CDR3 region has 15 residues. The junction had 11 bases not matched to a gene; V was cut back by 5 bases and J by 8 bases. The CDR3 loop reads CASSHPPGQGDEQFF. In DNA form, the CDR3 reads TGTGCCAGTAGTCACCCGCCTGGACAGGGCGATGAGCAGTTCTTC.

J is TRBJ1-1 and V is TRBV7-9; D may be TRBD1 (5 bases). The CDR3 contains 14 residues. Trimming removed 4 bases from V and 2 bases from J, with 11 bases in between. CDR1 is SEHNR and CDR2 is FQNEAQ in the germline V gene (reference sequence). CDR3 residues: CASSSQGGNTEAFF. DNA of the CDR3: TGTGCCAGCAGCTCTCAGGGCGGCAACACTGAAGCTTTCTTT.

The chain couples TRBV9 to TRBJ2-1, with TRBD2 identical over 13 bases. V lost 3 bases, J lost 8 bases, and 5 bases stayed unmatched. CDR1 is SGDLS and CDR2 is YYNGEE in the germline V gene. CDR3 length: 15 amino acids. CDR3: CASSGTSGSRDEQFF. DNA for the CDR3: TGTGCCAGCAGCGGGACTAGCGGGAGTAGGGATGAGCAGTTCTTC. Complete variable domain (other parts from reference TRBV9 and TRBJ2-1): DSGVTQTPKHLITATGQRVTLRCSPRSGDLSVYWYQQSLDQGLQFLIQYYNGEERAKGNILERFSAQQFPDLHSELNLSSLELGDSALYFCASSGTSGSRDEQFFGPGTRLTVL.

V usage is TRBV5-6 and J usage is TRBJ2-7, with D uncertain. The germline V gene has CDR1 SGHDT and CDR2 YYEEEE. The CDR3 is 12 residues long. V was shortened by 1 base and J by 6 bases, with 8 bases between the two germline ends. The CDR3 region has the DNA TGTGCCAGCAGCTTGTTTTCGGGCGAGCAGTACTTC. Amino acids: CASSLFSGEQYF.

The rearrangement uses TRBV2 and TRBJ2-1; a possible D gene is TRBD2 (5 bases). The V and J ends lost 6 bases and 4 bases respectively, with 16 bases between them. This CDR3 spans 15 amino acids. Germline V gene data show CDR1 as SNHLY and CDR2 as FYNNEI. DNA for the CDR3: TGTGCCAGCAGGGCCTCCGGAGGCAGTTACAATGAGCAGTTCTTC. Its protein product is CASRASGGSYNEQFF.

This chain joins TRBV27 and TRBJ1-3; weak D call: TRBD1 (5 bases). The germline gives CDR1 MNHEY, CDR2 SMNVEV (reference sequence). CDR3 size: 13 residues. The V end was cut by 5 bases, the J end by 2 bases, with 7 bases between. The CDR3 loop is CASSTGPGNTIYF. CDR3 DNA: TGTGCCAGCAGTACAGGCCCTGGAAACACCATATATTTT.

CDR3 in amino acids: CASSLELSAGYGYTF. In nucleotides, the CDR3 is TGTGCCAGCAGCTTGGAACTTTCGGCAGGCTATGGCTACACCTTC. The rearrangement joins TRBV5-6 to TRBJ1-2; D gene unclear. Trimming removed 0 bases at V and 4 bases at J, with 13 bases between. CDR1 and CDR2 (germline): SGHDT, YYEEEE. The CDR3 has 15 amino acids.

On this clone: One end of the junction fails to match germline, which may point to a read error. Written as DNA, the CDR3 is TGTGCTAGCAGCTCGGACAGGGGTTCCTACGAGCAGTACTTC. It encodes CASSSDRGSYEQYF. This chain links TRBV7-7 with TRBJ2-7; 9 positions match TRBD1. Germline lookup yields CDR1 SSHAT and CDR2 FNYEAQ (reference sequence). The CDR3 length is 14 residues.

The chain employs TRBV2 and TRBJ1-2; 7 nucleotides line up with TRBD1. Germline V gene sequence: CDR1 SNHLY, CDR2 FYNNEI. Trimming at V came to 1 base and at J to 5 bases, leaving 7 bases not matched to a gene. This CDR3 has 15 residues. The CDR3 is CASSEGFGTDYGYTF. CDR3 bases: TGTGCCAGCAGTGAAGGGTTCGGGACAGATTATGGCTACACCTTC.